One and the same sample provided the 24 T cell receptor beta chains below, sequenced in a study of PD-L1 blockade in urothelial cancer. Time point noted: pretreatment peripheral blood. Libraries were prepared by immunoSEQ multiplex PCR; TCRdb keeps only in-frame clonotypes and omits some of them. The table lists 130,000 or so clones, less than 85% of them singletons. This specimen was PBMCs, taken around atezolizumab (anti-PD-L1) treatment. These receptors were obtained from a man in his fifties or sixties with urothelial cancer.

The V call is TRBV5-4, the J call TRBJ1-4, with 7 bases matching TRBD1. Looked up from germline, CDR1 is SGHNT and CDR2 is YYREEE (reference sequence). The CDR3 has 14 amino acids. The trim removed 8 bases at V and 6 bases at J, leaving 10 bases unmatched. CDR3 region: CASSLGTVDEKLFF. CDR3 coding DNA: TGTGCCAGTTCACTCGGGACAGTAGATGAAAAACTGTTTTTT.

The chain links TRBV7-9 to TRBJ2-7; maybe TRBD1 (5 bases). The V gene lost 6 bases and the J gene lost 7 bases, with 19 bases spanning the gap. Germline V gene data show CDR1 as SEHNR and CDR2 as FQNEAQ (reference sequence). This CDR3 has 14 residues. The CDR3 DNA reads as TGTGCCAGCAGGGAAAACGGTCAGGGTGAAGAGCAGTACTTC. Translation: CASRENGQGEEQYF.

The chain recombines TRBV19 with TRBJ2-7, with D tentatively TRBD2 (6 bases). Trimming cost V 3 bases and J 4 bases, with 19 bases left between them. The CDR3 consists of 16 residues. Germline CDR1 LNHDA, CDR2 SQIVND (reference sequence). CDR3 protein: CASSMQAGSLLYEQYF. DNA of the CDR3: TGTGCCAGTAGTATGCAAGCGGGCAGCCTTCTATACGAGCAGTACTTC.

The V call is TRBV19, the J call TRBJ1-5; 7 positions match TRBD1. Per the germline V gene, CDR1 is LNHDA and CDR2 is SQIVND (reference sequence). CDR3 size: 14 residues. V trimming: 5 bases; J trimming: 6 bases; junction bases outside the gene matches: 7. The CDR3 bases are TGTGCCAGTAGTCCAGGGGGATCCGGTCAGCCCCAGCATTTT. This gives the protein CASSPGGSGQPQHF.

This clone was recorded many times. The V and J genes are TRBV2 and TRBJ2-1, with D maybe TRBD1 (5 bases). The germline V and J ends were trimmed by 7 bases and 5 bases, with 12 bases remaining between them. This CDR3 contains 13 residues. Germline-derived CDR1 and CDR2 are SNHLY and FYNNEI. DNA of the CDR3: TGTGCCAGCACTCTTGACAGCAACAATGAGCAGTTCTTC. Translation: CASTLDSNNEQFF.

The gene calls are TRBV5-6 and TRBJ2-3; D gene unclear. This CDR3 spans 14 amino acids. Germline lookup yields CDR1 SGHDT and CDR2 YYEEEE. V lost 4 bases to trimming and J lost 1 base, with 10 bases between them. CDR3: CASSPIRGTDTQYF. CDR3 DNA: TGTGCCAGCAGCCCGATACGGGGCACAGATACGCAGTATTTT.

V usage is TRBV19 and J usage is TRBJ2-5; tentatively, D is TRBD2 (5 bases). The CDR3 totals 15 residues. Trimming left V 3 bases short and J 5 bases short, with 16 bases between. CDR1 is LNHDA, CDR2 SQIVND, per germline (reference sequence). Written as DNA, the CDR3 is TGTGCCAGTAGTATCGCAGGCACGGACTTGGAGACCCAGTACTTC. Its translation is CASSIAGTDLETQYF.

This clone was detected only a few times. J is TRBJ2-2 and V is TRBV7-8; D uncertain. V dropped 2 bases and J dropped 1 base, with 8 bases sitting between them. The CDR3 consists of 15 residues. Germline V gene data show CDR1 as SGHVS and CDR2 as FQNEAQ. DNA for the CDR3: TGTGCCAGCAGCTTAACTCGTTTGAACACCGGGGAGCTGTTTTTT. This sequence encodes CASSLTRLNTGELFF.

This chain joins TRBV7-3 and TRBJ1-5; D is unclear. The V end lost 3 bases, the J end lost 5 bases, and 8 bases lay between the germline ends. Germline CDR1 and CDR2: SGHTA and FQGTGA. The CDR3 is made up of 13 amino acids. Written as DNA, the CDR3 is TGTGCCAGCAGCTTGGCAGGTGATCAGCCCCAGCATTTT. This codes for CASSLAGDQPQHF. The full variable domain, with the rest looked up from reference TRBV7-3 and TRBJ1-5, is GAGVSQTPSNKVTEKGKYVELRCDPISGHTALYWYRQSLGQGPEFLIYFQGTGAADDSGLPNDRFFAVRPEGSVSTLKIQRTERGDSAVYLCASSLAGDQPQHFGDGTRLSIL.

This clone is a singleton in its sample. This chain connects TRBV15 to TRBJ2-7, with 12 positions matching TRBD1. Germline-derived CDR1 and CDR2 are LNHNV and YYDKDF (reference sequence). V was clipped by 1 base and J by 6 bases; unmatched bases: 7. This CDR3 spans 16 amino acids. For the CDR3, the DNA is TGTGCCACCAGCAGAGGGGGGACAGGGGGCTCGTTCGAGCAGTACTTC. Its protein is CATSRGGTGGSFEQYF.

Here the CDR3 DNA reads TGTGCCAGCAGCTTGGGGACAGGGCAATCAGATACGCAGTATTTT. Its protein product is CASSLGTGQSDTQYF. This rearrangement joins TRBV5-6 to TRBJ2-3; 8 nucleotides align to TRBD1. Germline CDR1 is SGHDT and CDR2 is YYEEEE. The ends lost 0 bases at V and 4 bases at J; junction bases unmatched: 4. The CDR3 contains 15 residues. Variable domain in full (rest from reference TRBV5-6 and TRBJ2-3): DAGVTQSPTHLIKTRGQQVTLRCSPKSGHDTVSWYQQALGQGPQFIFQYYEEEERQRGNFPDRFSGHQFPNYSSELNVNALLLGDSALYLCASSLGTGQSDTQYFGPGTRLTVL.

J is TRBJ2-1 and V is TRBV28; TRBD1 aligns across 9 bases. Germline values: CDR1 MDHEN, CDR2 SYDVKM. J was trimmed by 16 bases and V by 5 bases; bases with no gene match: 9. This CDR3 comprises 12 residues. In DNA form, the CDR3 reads TGTGCCAGCAGTAACTCACCGGGACAGGGTTTCTTC. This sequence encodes CASSNSPGQGFF.

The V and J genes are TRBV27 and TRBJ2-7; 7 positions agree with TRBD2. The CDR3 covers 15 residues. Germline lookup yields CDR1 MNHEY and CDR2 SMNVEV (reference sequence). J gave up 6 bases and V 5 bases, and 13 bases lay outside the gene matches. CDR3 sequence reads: CASSPVLAAPGEQYF. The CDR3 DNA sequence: TGTGCCAGCAGTCCGGTCCTAGCGGCCCCTGGCGAGCAGTACTTC.

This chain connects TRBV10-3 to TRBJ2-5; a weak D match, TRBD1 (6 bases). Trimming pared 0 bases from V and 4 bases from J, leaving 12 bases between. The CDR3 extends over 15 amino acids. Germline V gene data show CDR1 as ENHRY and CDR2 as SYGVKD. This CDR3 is CAISESYRDGETQYF. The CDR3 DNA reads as TGTGCCATCAGTGAGTCGTACAGGGATGGAGAGACCCAGTACTTC.

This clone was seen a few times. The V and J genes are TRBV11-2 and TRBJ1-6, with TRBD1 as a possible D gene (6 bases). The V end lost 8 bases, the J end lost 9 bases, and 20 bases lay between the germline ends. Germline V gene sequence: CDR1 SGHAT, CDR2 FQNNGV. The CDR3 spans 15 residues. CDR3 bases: TGTGCCAGCCTCAGACAGGACGTGTACGGTTCACCCCTCCACTTT. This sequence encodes CASLRQDVYGSPLHF.

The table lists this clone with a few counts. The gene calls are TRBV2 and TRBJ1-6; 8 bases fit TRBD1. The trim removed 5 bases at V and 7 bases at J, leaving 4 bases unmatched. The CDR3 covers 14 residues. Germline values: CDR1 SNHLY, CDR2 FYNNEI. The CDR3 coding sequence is TGTGCCAGCAGTAGGGGACAGGCAAATTCACCCCTCCACTTT. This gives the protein CASSRGQANSPLHF.

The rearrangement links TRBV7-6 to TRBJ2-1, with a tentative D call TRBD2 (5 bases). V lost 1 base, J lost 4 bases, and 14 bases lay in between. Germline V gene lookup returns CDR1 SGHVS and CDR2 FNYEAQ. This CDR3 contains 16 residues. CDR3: CASSLVASRDYNEQFF. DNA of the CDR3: TGTGCCAGCAGCTTAGTGGCTAGCAGAGATTACAATGAGCAGTTCTTC.

CDR3: CASSPPRRTGLDNEQFF. CDR3 DNA: TGTGCCAGCAGCCCCCCTCGGAGGACAGGGCTTGACAATGAGCAGTTCTTC. The chain links TRBV9 to TRBJ2-1, with 8 bases lining up with TRBD1. This CDR3 has 17 amino acids. Germline CDR1 reads SGDLS; CDR2 reads YYNGEE. V lost 4 bases to trimming and J lost 5 bases; unmatched junction nucleotides: 14.

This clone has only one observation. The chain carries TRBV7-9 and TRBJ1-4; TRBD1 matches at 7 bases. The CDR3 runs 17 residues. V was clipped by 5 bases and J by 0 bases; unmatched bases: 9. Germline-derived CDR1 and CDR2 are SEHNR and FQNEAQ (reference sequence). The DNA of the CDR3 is TGTGCCAGCAGCGAGCTGAGGACAGGACCAACTAATGAAAAACTGTTTTTT. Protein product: CASSELRTGPTNEKLFF.

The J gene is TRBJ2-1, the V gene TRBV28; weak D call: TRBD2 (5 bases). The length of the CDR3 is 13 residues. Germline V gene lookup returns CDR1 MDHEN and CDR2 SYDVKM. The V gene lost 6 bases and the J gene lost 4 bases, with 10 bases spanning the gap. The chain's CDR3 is CASRSDSYNEQFF. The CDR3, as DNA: TGTGCCAGCAGATCGGACTCATACAATGAGCAGTTCTTC.

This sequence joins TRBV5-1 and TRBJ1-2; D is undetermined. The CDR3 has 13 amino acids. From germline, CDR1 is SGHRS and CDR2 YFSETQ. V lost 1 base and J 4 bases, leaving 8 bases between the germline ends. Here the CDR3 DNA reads TGCGCCAGCAGCTTGAGTCAGATCTATGGCTACACCTTC. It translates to CASSLSQIYGYTF.

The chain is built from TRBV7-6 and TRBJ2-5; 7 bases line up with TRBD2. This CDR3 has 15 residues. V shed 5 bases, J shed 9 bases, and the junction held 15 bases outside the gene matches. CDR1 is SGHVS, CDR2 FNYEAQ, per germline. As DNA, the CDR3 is TGTGCCAGCAGCGCCCCTACAACTCGCGGGAGAGCCCAGTACTTC. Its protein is CASSAPTTRGRAQYF.

The CDR3 region has the DNA TGTGCCTGGAGTGCTGACAGGGTCACTGAAGCTTTCTTT. This sequence encodes CAWSADRVTEAFF. The chain uses TRBV30 and TRBJ1-1; 7 bases map to TRBD1. Trimming cost V 1 base and J 4 bases; bases outside gene matches: 3. This CDR3 region has 13 residues. Looked up from germline, CDR1 is GTSNPN and CDR2 is SVGIG (reference sequence).

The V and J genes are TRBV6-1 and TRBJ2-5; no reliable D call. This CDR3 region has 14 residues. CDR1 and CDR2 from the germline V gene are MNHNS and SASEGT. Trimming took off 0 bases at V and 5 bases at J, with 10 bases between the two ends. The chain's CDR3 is CASSEAGVGETQYF. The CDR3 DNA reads TGTGCCAGCAGTGAAGCGGGTGTCGGGGAGACCCAGTACTTC.